This TCR beta chain appears in the sequencing data of a study of blood T cell repertoires in COVID-19. In the study overall: Both acute and convalescent COVID-19 samples were obtained from the United States, Italy and Spain. Nucleic acid was either cDNA or gDNA, and it came from T cells, B-cell-depleted T cells, or PBMCs.

Under the authors' procedure: Counts of nucleated cells, estimated from reference gene primer amplification, were obtained. Sequenced by immunoSEQ multiplex PCR; TCRdb stores in-frame clones only, minus some. V and J calls and clone size follow that table, whereas D and trimming were derived from the DNA. Among fewer than 250,000 clones listed, nearly 90% were seen once. J lost 3 bases, V lost 4 bases, and 7 bases had no gene match. The CDR3 length is 15 residues. The germline gives CDR1 LNHDA, CDR2 SQIVND (reference sequence). This TCR came from a woman aged 35 to 49 who had recovered from COVID-19. The sequenced sample was peripheral blood. The chain combines TRBV19 with TRBJ2-3; 7 bases are a match to TRBD2. CDR3 in amino acids: CASSSGGSRTDTQYF. The CDR3 nucleotides read TGTGCCAGTAGTAGCGGCGGGAGTAGAACAGATACGCAGTATTTT.